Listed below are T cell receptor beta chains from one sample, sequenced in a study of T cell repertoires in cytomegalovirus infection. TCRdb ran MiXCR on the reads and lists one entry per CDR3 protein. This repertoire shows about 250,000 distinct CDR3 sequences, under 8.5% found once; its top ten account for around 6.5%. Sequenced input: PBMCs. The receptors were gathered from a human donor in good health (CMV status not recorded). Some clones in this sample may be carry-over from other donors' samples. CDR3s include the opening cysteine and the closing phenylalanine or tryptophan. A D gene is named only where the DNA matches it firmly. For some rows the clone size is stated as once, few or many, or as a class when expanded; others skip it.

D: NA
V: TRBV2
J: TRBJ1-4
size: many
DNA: TGTGCCAGCAACAGGGTTAATGAAAAACTGTTTTTT
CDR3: CASNRVNEKLFF

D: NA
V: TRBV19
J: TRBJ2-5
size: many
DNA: TGTGCCAGTAGTATCGCGACCGGTCGAGTAGAGTACTTC
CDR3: CASSIATGRVEYF

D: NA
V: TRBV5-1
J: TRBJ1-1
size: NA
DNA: TGCGCCAGCAGCACCCAGACAGGACCTCTGAACACTGAAGCTTTCTTT
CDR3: CASSTQTGPLNTEAFF

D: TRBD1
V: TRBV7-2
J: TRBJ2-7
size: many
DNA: TGTGCCAGCAGCCGGGACAGGGGGCCCGAGCAGTACTTC
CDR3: CASSRDRGPEQYF

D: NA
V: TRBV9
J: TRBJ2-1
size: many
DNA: TGTGCCAGCAGCATCTCCCCCAACAATGAGCAGTTCTTC
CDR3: CASSISPNNEQFF

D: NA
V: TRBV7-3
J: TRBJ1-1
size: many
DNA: TGTGCCAGCAGCTTATTTCGAAGTTCGGAGAACACTGAAGCTTTCTTT
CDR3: CASSLFRSSENTEAFF

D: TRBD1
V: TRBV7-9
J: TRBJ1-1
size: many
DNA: TGTGCCAGCAGCTCCCAGGGGGCGGGCGGCACTGAAGCTTTCTTT
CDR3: CASSSQGAGGTEAFF

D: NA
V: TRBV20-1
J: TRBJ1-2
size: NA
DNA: TGCAGTGCTAGCCAGGCCCTGTATGGCTACACCTTC
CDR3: CSASQALYGYTF

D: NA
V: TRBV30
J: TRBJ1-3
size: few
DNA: TGTGCCTGGAGTGTACGGCAGGCCCTCTCTGGAAACACCATATATTTT
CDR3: CAWSVRQALSGNTIYF

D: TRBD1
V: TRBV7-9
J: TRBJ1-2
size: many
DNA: TGTGCCAGCAGCTTAGATGGACAGGGGGCTGTCGGCTACACCTTC
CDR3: CASSLDGQGAVGYTF

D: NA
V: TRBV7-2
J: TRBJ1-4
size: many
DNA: TGTGCCAGCAGCTTAGACGGGCGGGGATCAACTAATGAAAAACTGTTTTTT
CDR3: CASSLDGRGSTNEKLFF

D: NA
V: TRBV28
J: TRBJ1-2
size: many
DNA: TGTGCCAGCCTGCAACGCTATGGCTACACCTTC
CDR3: CASLQRYGYTF

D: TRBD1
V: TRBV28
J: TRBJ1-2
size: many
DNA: TGTGCCAGCAGGATTTCCGGACAGGCAGGGGGCTACACCTTC
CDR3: CASRISGQAGGYTF

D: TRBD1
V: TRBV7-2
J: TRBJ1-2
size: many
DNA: TGTGCCAGCAGCTTAACAGGCTCGACAGGGGATGGCTACACCTTC
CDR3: CASSLTGSTGDGYTF

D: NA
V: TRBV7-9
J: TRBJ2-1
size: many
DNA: TGTGCCAGCAGCTTAAGGGTATATGAGCAGTTCTTC
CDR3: CASSLRVYEQFF

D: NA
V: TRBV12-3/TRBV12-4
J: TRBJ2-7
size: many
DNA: TGTGCCAGCGGAACCAGGCGGCACGAGCAGTACTTC
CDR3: CASGTRRHEQYF

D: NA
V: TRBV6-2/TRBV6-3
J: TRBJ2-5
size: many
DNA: TGTGCCACTCTTATGTTAGGTGGCCCCGAAGAGACCCAGTACTTC
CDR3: CATLMLGGPEETQYF

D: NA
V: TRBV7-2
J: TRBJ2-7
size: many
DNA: TGTGCCAGCAGCTGGACTGCCGTCTCCTACGAGCAGTACTTC
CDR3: CASSWTAVSYEQYF

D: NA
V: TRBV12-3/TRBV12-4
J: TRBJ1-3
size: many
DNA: TGTGCCAGCAGTGTGAATGGAAACACCATATATTTT
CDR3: CASSVNGNTIYF

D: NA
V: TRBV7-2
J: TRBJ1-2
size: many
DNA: TGTGCCAGCAGCTTAGGGGGAAATGGCTACACCTTC
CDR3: CASSLGGNGYTF

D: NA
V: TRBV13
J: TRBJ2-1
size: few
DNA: TGTGCCAGCAGCCCCCATAATCTCCTTGGGCGTGAGCAGTTCTTC
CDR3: CASSPHNLLGREQFF

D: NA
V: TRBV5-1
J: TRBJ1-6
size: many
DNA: TGCGCCAGCAGCTCGCCCGGGGATTCACCCCTCCACTTT
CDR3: CASSSPGDSPLHF

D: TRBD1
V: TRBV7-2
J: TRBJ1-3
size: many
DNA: TGTGCCAGCAGCTTAGCGCCCACAGGGGGCACCATATATTTT
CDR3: CASSLAPTGGTIYF

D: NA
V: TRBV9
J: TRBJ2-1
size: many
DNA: TGTGCCAGCAGCGTAAACGATCCGCGGGTTATCCCCTACAATGAGCAGTTCTTC
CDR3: CASSVNDPRVIPYNEQFF

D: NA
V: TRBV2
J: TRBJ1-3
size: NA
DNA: TGTGCCAGCAGTGGTGCCCCGGGGAACACCATATATTTT
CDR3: CASSGAPGNTIYF

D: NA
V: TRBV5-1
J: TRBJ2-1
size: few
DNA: TGCGCCAGCAGCGTCGAACCGGGCCCAGAGATCAATGAGCAGTTCTTC
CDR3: CASSVEPGPEINEQFF

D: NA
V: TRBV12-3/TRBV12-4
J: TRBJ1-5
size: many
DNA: TGTGCCAGCATTCGGGGGGAGGGGGGCAGCAATCAGCCCCAGCATTTT
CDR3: CASIRGEGGSNQPQHF

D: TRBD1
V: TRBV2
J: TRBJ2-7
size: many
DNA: TGTGCCAGCACTCTGGGACAGAGGAACGAGCAGTACTTC
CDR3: CASTLGQRNEQYF

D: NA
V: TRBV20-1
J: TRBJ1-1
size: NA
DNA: TGCAGTGCTAGAAGCAGGGTCGAGAACACTGAAGCTTTCTTT
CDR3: CSARSRVENTEAFF

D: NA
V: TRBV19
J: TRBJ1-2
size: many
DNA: TGTGCCAGTGCCTCGACCGGGACATTCGACTATGGCTACACCTTC
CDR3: CASASTGTFDYGYTF

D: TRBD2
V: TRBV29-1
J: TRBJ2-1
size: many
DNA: TGCAGCGCAACTAGCGGGGGGAGGTCCGCGAGCGAGCAGTTCTTC
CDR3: CSATSGGRSASEQFF

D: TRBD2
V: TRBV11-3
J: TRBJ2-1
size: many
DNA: TGTGCCAGCAGCTTAGCCCCTACTAGCGGCTCCTACAATGAGCAGTTCTTC
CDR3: CASSLAPTSGSYNEQFF

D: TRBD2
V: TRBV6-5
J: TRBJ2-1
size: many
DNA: TGTGCCAGCAGTCACCCGGGAGGGCAGAATGAGCAGTTCTTC
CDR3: CASSHPGGQNEQFF

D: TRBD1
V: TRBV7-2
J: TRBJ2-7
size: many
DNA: TGTGCCAGCAGCCGGTGGGGGACAGCCTCGTACGAGCAGTACTTC
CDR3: CASSRWGTASYEQYF

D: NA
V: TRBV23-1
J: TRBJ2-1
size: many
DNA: TGCGCCAGCAGTCAATCCAAAGGGACAACAGACAATGAGCAGTTCTTC
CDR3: CASSQSKGTTDNEQFF

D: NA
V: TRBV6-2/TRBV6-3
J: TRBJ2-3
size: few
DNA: TGTGCCAGCAGGCTGACAGGCGGCACAGATACGCAGTATTTT
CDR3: CASRLTGGTDTQYF

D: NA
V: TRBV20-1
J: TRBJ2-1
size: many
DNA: TGCAGTGCTAGTCGGGGTTTCGACAATGAGCAGTTCTTC
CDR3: CSASRGFDNEQFF

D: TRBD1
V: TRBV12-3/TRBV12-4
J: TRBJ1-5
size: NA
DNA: TGTGCCAGCAGTGTTCAGGGGGGCGGACAGCCCCAGCATTTT
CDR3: CASSVQGGGQPQHF

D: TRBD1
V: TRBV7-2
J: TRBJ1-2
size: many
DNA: TGTGCCAGCAGCCGACAGGGGATACCGGACTATGGCTACACCTTC
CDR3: CASSRQGIPDYGYTF

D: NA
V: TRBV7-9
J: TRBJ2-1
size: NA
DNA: TGTGCCAGCAGCTTAGACAGGGTACCCCAGAATGAGCAGTTCTTC
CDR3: CASSLDRVPQNEQFF

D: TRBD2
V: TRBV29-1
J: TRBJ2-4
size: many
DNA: TGCAGCGTTGAAGATCCGGGACTAGAGCAAAACATTCAGTACTTC
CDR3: CSVEDPGLEQNIQYF

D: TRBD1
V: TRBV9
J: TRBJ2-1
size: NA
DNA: TGTGCCAGCAGCGTTGATCCTCATAACAGGGGCAACAATGAGCAGTTCTTC
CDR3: CASSVDPHNRGNNEQFF

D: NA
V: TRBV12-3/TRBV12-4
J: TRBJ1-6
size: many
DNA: TGTGCCAGCACCAGAGGGGGTACCTATCGTTCACCCCTCCACTTT
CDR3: CASTRGGTYRSPLHF

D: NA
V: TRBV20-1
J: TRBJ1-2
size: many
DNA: TGCAGTGCTAGAACACAAGGGGGCTACACCTTC
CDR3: CSARTQGGYTF

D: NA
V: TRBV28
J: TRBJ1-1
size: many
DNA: TGTGCCAGCAAGAACCAGGGCGGTATGAACACTGAAGCTTTCTTT
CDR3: CASKNQGGMNTEAFF

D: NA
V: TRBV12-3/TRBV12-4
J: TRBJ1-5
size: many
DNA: TGTGCCAGCAGTTTAGCGCTGGGGAAGCATCAGCCCCAGCATTTT
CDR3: CASSLALGKHQPQHF

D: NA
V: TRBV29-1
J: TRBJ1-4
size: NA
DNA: TGCAGCGTCGTTACAGGGACCAGTGAAAAACTGTTTTTT
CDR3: CSVVTGTSEKLFF